This T cell receptor (beta chain) originates from a study of T cell changes during pregnancy in multiple sclerosis. The V gene lost 3 bases and the J gene lost 3 bases, with 9 bases spanning the gap. There are 14 residues in the CDR3. Looked up from germline, CDR1 is SGDLS and CDR2 is YYNGEE. The method was immunoSEQ multiplex PCR; TCRdb's version includes in-frame clones alone and lacks a portion of them. The sample consists of about 43,000 clones, approximately 91% of them appearing once. The receptor was derived from a female donor with multiple sclerosis, enrolled in a pregnancy study. Source material: PBMCs (not recorded whether the cells were cultured). J is TRBJ2-2 and V is TRBV9, with D perhaps being TRBD1 or TRBD2 (6 bases each). The CDR3 nucleotides read TGTGCCAGCAGCGCTAGGGGGGACACCGGGGAGCTGTTTTTT. Translated, it gives CASSARGDTGELFF.